Listed below are T cell receptor beta chains from one sample, sequenced in a study of blood T cell repertoires in COVID-19. The table came from immunoSEQ multiplex PCR; TCRdb's copy has only in-frame clones and leaves some out. The data show 300,000 or so clones, about 88% seen once. The sample comprised PBMCs or T cells enriched from blood (not recorded which). Receptors were obtained from a man aged 55 to 70 who had recovered from COVID-19. Both conserved end residues are part of each CDR3. Fields, in order: J gene, V gene, clone size, CDR3 protein. Clone size appears in some rows only: once, few, many, or a class for an expanded clone.

j_gene: TRBJ2-7
v_gene: TRBV3-1/TRBV3-2
abundance: once
CDR3aa: CASSFRDRGNEQYF

j_gene: TRBJ2-6
v_gene: TRBV18
abundance: .
CDR3aa: CASSLSYRAPGANVLTF

j_gene: TRBJ2-1
v_gene: TRBV14
abundance: .
CDR3aa: CASSQELTYNEQFF

j_gene: TRBJ2-7
v_gene: TRBV11-2
abundance: .
CDR3aa: CASSLPRTGSYEQYF

j_gene: TRBJ2-1
v_gene: TRBV9
abundance: few
CDR3aa: CASTGSPLGNEQFF

j_gene: TRBJ2-5
v_gene: TRBV7-2
abundance: .
CDR3aa: CASSLSETQYF

j_gene: TRBJ1-1
v_gene: TRBV4-3
abundance: .
CDR3aa: CASSHSGTGILKAFF

j_gene: TRBJ1-5
v_gene: TRBV12-3/TRBV12-4
abundance: .
CDR3aa: CASSTYSNQPQHF

j_gene: TRBJ2-7
v_gene: TRBV27
abundance: .
CDR3aa: CASRLSTGGPPEQYF

j_gene: TRBJ2-2
v_gene: TRBV19
abundance: .
CDR3aa: CASSTGQQRVTGELFF